Below are 22 T cell receptor beta chains sequenced from a single sample in a study of OX40 agonist ivuxolimab in advanced cancers. The repertoire was sequenced with immunoSEQ multiplex PCR; TCRdb's copy has only in-frame clones and lacks some. The data contain about 150,000 clones, roughly 92% of them seen just once; the ten biggest clones take up 0.31%. The sequences come from CD4+ or CD8+ T cells sorted from blood, collected in a trial of the OX40 agonist ivuxolimab. The receptors here all came from an adult with an advanced solid tumor such as melanoma, head and neck, liver or kidney cancer.

This clone was seen only a few times. The gene calls are TRBV27 and TRBJ1-5; D uncertain. This CDR3 region has 12 residues. The V and J ends lost 8 bases and 0 bases respectively, with 5 bases between them. Germline CDR1 and CDR2: MNHEY and SMNVEV (reference sequence). CDR3 sequence: CASGNSNQPQHF. CDR3 nucleotides: TGTGCCAGCGGGAATAGCAATCAGCCCCAGCATTTT.

This chain joins TRBV7-7 and TRBJ2-5; D possibly uses TRBD1 or TRBD2 (5 bases each). Trimming left V 5 bases short and J 1 base short, with 8 bases between. CDR3 length equals 13 residues. Germline assignment: CDR1 SSHAT and CDR2 FNYEAQ (reference sequence). Written as DNA, the CDR3 is TGTGCCAGCAGCCCGAGGGGCCAAGAGACCCAGTACTTC. Translation gives CASSPRGQETQYF.

This chain uses TRBV21-1 with TRBJ1-1. TRBV21-1 is a pseudogene. The CDR3 is 11 residues long. The CDR3 DNA is TGTGCCAGCCCAACGGGCACTGAAGCTTTCTTT. This encodes CASPTGTEAFF.

J is TRBJ2-3 and V is TRBV11-2; the D gene is possibly TRBD2 (5 bases). V lost 1 base to trimming and J lost 14 bases, with 13 bases between them. CDR3 size: 12 residues. Germline CDR1 reads SGHAT; CDR2 reads FQNNGV. DNA for the CDR3: TGTGCCAGCAGCTTAGTAGCGCCCCCGCCGTATTTT. Translation gives CASSLVAPPPYF. The full variable domain, in which reference TRBV11-2 and TRBJ2-3 provide the parts outside the CDR3, is EAGVAQSPRYKIIEKRQSVAFWCNPISGHATLYWYQQILGQGPKLLIQFQNNGVVDDSQLPKDRFSAERLKGVDSTLKIQPAKLEDSAVYLCASSLVAPPPYFGPGTRLTVL.

J is TRBJ1-3 and V is TRBV4-1, with TRBD1 matching over 7 bases. CDR3 length equals 16 residues. Trimming at V came to 0 bases and at J to 5 bases, leaving 7 bases not matched to a gene. Germline CDR1 MGHRA, CDR2 YSYEKL. The CDR3, as DNA: TGCGCCAGCAGCCAAGATCGGGGGGGACAGAGAAACACCATATATTTT. This encodes CASSQDRGGQRNTIYF.

V is TRBV27 and J is TRBJ2-5, with D possibly TRBD1 on 6 matching bases. This CDR3 is 14 amino acids long. Per the germline V gene, CDR1 is MNHEY and CDR2 is SMNVEV (reference sequence). Deletions cut 2 bases from V and 1 base from J, with 8 bases between. The CDR3 region has the DNA TGTGCCAGCAGTTTAGACAGGAGCCAAGAGACCCAGTACTTC. Amino acid sequence: CASSLDRSQETQYF.

This chain uses TRBV12-5 with TRBJ2-1; 8 bases map to TRBD2. The CDR3 length is 15 residues. Per the germline V gene, CDR1 is LGHNT and CDR2 is FRNRAP. With V trimmed by 1 base and J by 6 bases, 5 bases remained unmatched. CDR3 residues: CASGLASGRPNEQFF. CDR3 coding DNA: TGTGCTAGTGGTTTGGCTAGCGGGCGCCCCAATGAGCAGTTCTTC. Filled out from reference TRBV12-5 and TRBJ2-1, the complete variable domain reads DARVTQTPRHKVTEMGQEVTMRCQPILGHNTVFWYRQTMMQGLELLAYFRNRAPLDDSGMPKDRFSAEMPDATLATLKIQPSEPRDSAVYFCASGLASGRPNEQFFGPGTRLTVL.

The chain uses TRBV7-3 and TRBJ2-5; TRBD2 agrees at 14 bases. This CDR3 comprises 20 residues. Germline values: CDR1 SGHTA, CDR2 FQGTGA. Trimming at V came to 1 base and at J to 5 bases, leaving 15 bases not matched to a gene. As DNA, the CDR3 is TGTGCCAGCAGCTTAAAGCCGATTTGGACTAGCGGGAGGCCGGGGGAGACCCAGTACTTC. This translates into CASSLKPIWTSGRPGETQYF.

The chain carries TRBV11-3 and TRBJ2-7; D unresolved. V lost 4 bases to trimming and J lost 2 bases, with 9 bases between them. CDR3 length equals 13 residues. Germline lookup yields CDR1 SGHNT and CDR2 YENEEA. Written as DNA, the CDR3 is TGTGCCAGCAGCTCCCTAGGAGCCTACGAGCAGTACTTC. It is translated as CASSSLGAYEQYF. Based on the CDR3 plus reference TRBV11-3 and TRBJ2-7, the full variable domain is EAGVVQSPRYKIIEKKQPVAFWCNPISGHNTLYWYLQNLGQGPELLIRYENEEAVDDSQLPKDRFSAERLKGVDSTLKIQPAELGDSAVYLCASSSLGAYEQYFGPGTRLTVT.

The chain recombines TRBV6-6 with TRBJ2-1, with 7 bases that match TRBD2. Trimming at V came to 6 bases and at J to 8 bases, leaving 10 bases not matched to a gene. The CDR3 has 14 residues. Germline V CDR1 and CDR2: MNHNY, SVGAGI (reference sequence). CDR3 coding DNA: TGTGCCAGCAGCCGCGCGGATGGGAGGGATGAGCAGTTCTTC. Its translation is CASSRADGRDEQFF.

V usage is TRBV7-9 and J usage is TRBJ1-1; D may be TRBD1 (5 bases). Germline CDR1 reads SEHNR; CDR2 reads FQNEAQ (reference sequence). With 5 bases removed from V and 0 bases from J, the gap between germline ends came to 10 bases. The CDR3 covers 14 residues. CDR3 residues: CASSRAGMNTEAFF. The CDR3 nucleotides read TGTGCCAGCAGCAGGGCAGGGATGAACACTGAAGCTTTCTTT.

The chain links TRBV5-8 to TRBJ1-2; D is unresolved. The CDR3 covers 13 residues. CDR1 and CDR2 (germline): SGHTS, YDEGEE. V was shortened by 1 base and J by 6 bases, with 10 bases between the two germline ends. CDR3 residues: CASSLWGSDGYTF. The DNA of the CDR3 is TGTGCCAGCAGCTTGTGGGGTTCGGATGGCTACACCTTC.

This sequence joins TRBV10-2 and TRBJ2-7; TRBD1 aligns across 10 bases. The CDR3 loop spans 16 amino acids. Germline V gene sequence: CDR1 WSHSY, CDR2 SAAADI. V lost 4 bases to trimming and J lost 0 bases; unmatched junction nucleotides: 6. CDR3 sequence: CASSGRWTGGSYEQYF. The CDR3 DNA reads TGCGCCAGCAGTGGGCGGTGGACAGGGGGCTCCTACGAGCAGTACTTC.

This clone showed up just once. The chain is built from TRBV4-3 and TRBJ2-1, with D possibly TRBD1 on 5 matching bases. The CDR3 runs 17 residues. Looked up from germline, CDR1 is LGHNA and CDR2 is YSLEER. The V end lost 0 bases, the J end lost 0 bases, and 12 bases lay between the germline ends. The DNA for the CDR3 is TGCGCCAGCAGCCAAGACAGGGCAGCAACCTCCTACAATGAGCAGTTCTTC. Residues: CASSQDRAATSYNEQFF.

This chain connects TRBV5-4 to TRBJ2-7; TRBD1 matches at 7 bases. V lost 3 bases, J lost 2 bases, and 2 bases stayed unmatched. This CDR3 spans 13 amino acids. The germline V gene has CDR1 SGHNT and CDR2 YYREEE (reference sequence). CDR3 region: CASSWDRAYEQYF. In nucleotides, the CDR3 is TGTGCCAGCAGCTGGGACAGAGCCTACGAGCAGTACTTC.

The CDR3 DNA is TGTGCCAGCAGCCTCAGCGGGATGGGGAGCACAGATACGCAGTATTTT. Protein sequence: CASSLSGMGSTDTQYF. The V and J genes are TRBV28 and TRBJ2-3, with TRBD2 identical over 7 bases. This CDR3 is built from 16 residues. V trimming: 6 bases; J trimming: 0 bases; junction bases outside the gene matches: 9. CDR1 is MDHEN and CDR2 is SYDVKM in the germline V gene.

The rearrangement uses TRBV7-2 and TRBJ1-1; TRBD1 aligns across 11 bases. Trimming removed 5 bases from V and 4 bases from J; junction bases left unmatched: 6. Germline loops: CDR1 SGHTA, CDR2 FQGNSA. CDR3 length equals 15 residues. For the CDR3, the DNA is TGTGCCAGCAGCCCCAGGGACAGGGGGTTCACTGAAGCTTTCTTT. It translates to CASSPRDRGFTEAFF.

The genes are TRBV19 and TRBJ1-1; D gene unclear. V lost 1 base to trimming and J lost 2 bases, with 5 bases between them. This CDR3 contains 13 residues. Germline V gives CDR1 LNHDA, CDR2 SQIVND (reference sequence). CDR3 protein: CASSIAPNTEAFF. CDR3 sequence (DNA): TGTGCCAGTAGTATAGCTCCCAACACTGAAGCTTTCTTT.

V and J are TRBV6-5 and TRBJ1-5; TRBD1 agrees at 7 bases. CDR3 length equals 14 residues. CDR1 is MNHEY, CDR2 SVGAGI, per germline. V lost 2 bases, J lost 5 bases, and 3 bases stayed unmatched. CDR3: CASSYQGGDQPQHF. The CDR3 nucleotides read TGTGCCAGCAGTTACCAGGGGGGAGATCAGCCCCAGCATTTT.

The chain has TRBV7-9 and TRBJ2-3; possible D gene TRBD1, 6 bases. Germline V gene lookup returns CDR1 SEHNR and CDR2 FQNEAQ (reference sequence). This CDR3 has 16 amino acids. Deletions cut 5 bases from V and 1 base from J, with 16 bases between. In DNA form, the CDR3 reads TGTGCCAGCAGCCCAGTACAGGGAGCCGGCACAGATACGCAGTATTTT. Translated: CASSPVQGAGTDTQYF.

This sequence joins TRBV7-6 and TRBJ2-2, with TRBD2 matching 9 bases. CDR1 and CDR2 from the germline V gene are SGHVS and FNYEAQ. Trimming took 3 bases from V and 5 from J; bases not matched to a gene: 4. The CDR3 is 15 residues long. The CDR3 nucleotides read TGTGCCAGCAGCTTGCGGGAGGGCGGAACCGGGGAGCTGTTTTTT. This encodes CASSLREGGTGELFF. The variable domain in full, completed from reference TRBV7-6 and TRBJ2-2, reads GAGVSQSPRYKVTKRGQDVALRCDPISGHVSLYWYRQALGQGPEFLTYFNYEAQQDKSGLPNDRFSAERPEGSISTLTIQRTEQRDSAMYRCASSLREGGTGELFFGEGSRLTVL.

This clone was seen a few times. This CDR3 is CASSRGQETQYF. The CDR3 coding sequence is TGTGCCAGCAGCCGGGGTCAGGAGACCCAGTACTTC. The genes are TRBV5-4 and TRBJ2-5; tentative D call: TRBD2 (5 bases). Germline V gene sequence: CDR1 SGHNT, CDR2 YYREEE (reference sequence). This CDR3 region has 12 residues. V lost 4 bases and J lost 5, with 9 bases in between.